Listed below are T cell receptor beta chains from one sample, sequenced in a study of blood T cell repertoires in COVID-19. Clones were read by immunoSEQ multiplex PCR, and TCRdb kept only the in-frame ones, dropping some. The repertoire holds about 300,000 clones, with about nine tenths as singletons. Source material: peripheral blood. The receptors derive from a woman aged 30 to 39 with COVID-19, enrolled during active disease. Both conserved end residues are part of each CDR3. The D gene is left open where the match is weak. A clone size is listed for some rows: how often the clone was seen (once, few, many), or a class if it is expanded.

J | V | size | D | DNA | CDR3
TRBJ1-2 | TRBV29-1 | NA | NA | TGCAGCGTAGCAGGGATGGATGGCTACACCTTC | CSVAGMDGYTF
TRBJ1-2 | TRBV11-2 | NA | NA | TGTGCCAGCAGCTTAGCTGGCGGCTATGGCTACACCTTC | CASSLAGGYGYTF
TRBJ2-3 | TRBV28 | NA | NA | TGTGCCAGCAGCCCTCGGGGCCAGGGGACGGATGGCACAGATACGCAGTATTTT | CASSPRGQGTDGTDTQYF
TRBJ2-1 | TRBV4-1 | NA | TRBD1 | TGCGCCAGCAGCCACATGGGCAGGGGGCGTTATGCTGAGCAGTTCTTC | CASSHMGRGRYAEQFF
TRBJ2-1 | TRBV6-5 | NA | TRBD2 | TGTGCCAGCAGACCCGGACTAGCCCGGAGTGAGCAGTTCTTC | CASRPGLARSEQFF
TRBJ1-3 | TRBV19 | NA | NA | TGTGCCAGTACCCCAGGGTCCTCCTCTGGAAACACCATATATTTT | CASTPGSSSGNTIYF
TRBJ1-4 | TRBV24-1 | many | NA | TGTGCCACCAGTGACAGCAGGGCAAGAAATGAAAAACTGTTTTTT | CATSDSRARNEKLFF
TRBJ1-3 | TRBV7-2 | NA | NA | TGTGCCAGCAGCTTAGGCGGGGTCAACTCTGGAAACACCATATATTTT | CASSLGGVNSGNTIYF
TRBJ1-3 | TRBV19 | NA | NA | TGTGCCAGTAGTATCGAGGGATCCGGAAACACCATATATTTT | CASSIEGSGNTIYF
TRBJ1-5 | TRBV27 | once | TRBD1 | TGTGCCAGCAGTTCCGGGACAGGGGGCGGTCAGCCCCAGCATTTT | CASSSGTGGGQPQHF
TRBJ1-6 | TRBV30 | NA | NA | TGTGCCTGGTCCGAAAGCCCCGTGGTTTCACCCCTCCACTTT | CAWSESPVVSPLHF
TRBJ2-1 | TRBV2 | NA | TRBD2 | TGTGCCAGCAGTGAACTCCCGACTAGCGGGGGGGCCTTTGAGCAGTTCTTC | CASSELPTSGGAFEQFF
TRBJ1-5 | TRBV6-6 | NA | TRBD1 | TGTGCCAGCAGTTCCAGTCGGGCAGGGGGAGATCAGCCCCAGCATTTT | CASSSSRAGGDQPQHF
TRBJ1-5 | TRBV27 | NA | NA | TGTGCCAGCAGTTTCAGATATAGCAATCAGCCCCAGCATTTT | CASSFRYSNQPQHF
TRBJ1-1 | TRBV19 | NA | TRBD1 | TGTGCCAGTAGTACGGGACAGGGGACTGAAGCTTTCTTT | CASSTGQGTEAFF
TRBJ2-3 | TRBV6-2/TRBV6-3 | NA | NA | TGTGCCAGCAGTTACTCAGGGGGGGCCTTCCTTACGTATTTT | CASSYSGGAFLTYF
TRBJ1-1 | TRBV3-1/TRBV3-2 | NA | TRBD1 | TGTGCCAGCAGCCAAGATATTACGGCAGGGGGCAACACTGAAGCTTTCTTT | CASSQDITAGGNTEAFF
TRBJ1-1 | TRBV7-8 | NA | NA | TGTGCCAGCATGGGCTATTTTATGAACACTGAAGCTTTCTTT | CASMGYFMNTEAFF
TRBJ2-5 | TRBV10-3 | NA | NA | TGTGCCATCAGTGAGGAGGCGGAGACCCAGTACTTC | CAISEEAETQYF
TRBJ2-3 | TRBV20-1 | NA | NA | TGCAGTGCTCCAACCGGGGATACGCAGTATTTT | CSAPTGDTQYF
TRBJ1-5 | TRBV12-3/TRBV12-4 | NA | NA | TGTGCCAGCAGTGCCGGGGAACAGCCCCAGCATTTT | CASSAGEQPQHF
TRBJ2-2 | TRBV4-1 | NA | NA | TGCGCCAGCAGCCAAACGAAGGGCAGGGCGGGATCCGGGGAGCTGTTTTTT | CASSQTKGRAGSGELFF
TRBJ1-1 | TRBV6-5 | NA | NA | TGTGCCAGCACTACAAAAAGGGGTACGGACACTGAAGCTTTCTTT | CASTTKRGTDTEAFF
TRBJ2-1 | TRBV9 | NA | TRBD1 | TGTGCCAGCAGCGCACAGGGGGACGGGAGCTCCTACAATGAGCAGTTCTTC | CASSAQGDGSSYNEQFF
TRBJ2-1 | TRBV5-4 | NA | TRBD2 | TGTGCCAGCAGCGTGGATCTAGCGGGGGCCTACAATGAGCAGTTCTTC | CASSVDLAGAYNEQFF
TRBJ2-3 | TRBV7-2 | NA | TRBD2 | TGTGCCAGCAGCACCCTCGGAAGGAGCGGGGGGGCAGATACGCAGTATTTT | CASSTLGRSGGADTQYF
TRBJ1-2 | TRBV28 | NA | NA | TGTGCCAGCAGTTCGCTCCGGGCAGGGGTGGATGGCTACACCTTC | CASSSLRAGVDGYTF
TRBJ1-2 | TRBV14 | NA | NA | TGTGCCAGCAGCCACACAGGGCTTGGCTACACCTTC | CASSHTGLGYTF
TRBJ1-1 | TRBV18 | NA | NA | TGTGCCAGCTCACTACGGGGCGGGGAGGGGAACACTGAAGCTTTCTTT | CASSLRGGEGNTEAFF
TRBJ2-5 | TRBV10-3 | NA | NA | TGTGCCATCAGTGATCCACAGCAAGAGACCCAGTACTTC | CAISDPQQETQYF
TRBJ1-5 | TRBV2 | NA | NA | TGTGCCAGCAGTGAATGGCTCTCGGGTCAGCCCCAGCATTTT | CASSEWLSGQPQHF
TRBJ1-3 | TRBV15 | NA | NA | TGTGCCACCAGCAGAGGGGCGGGAAACACCATATATTTT | CATSRGAGNTIYF
TRBJ2-7 | TRBV4-3 | NA | NA | TGCGCCAGCAGCCAAGGGACACGCAACTACGAGCAGTACTTC | CASSQGTRNYEQYF